This T cell receptor beta chain emerged from a study of cytomegalovirus exposure and HLA in healthy donors. General observations from the study: V- and J-gene trimming of TCR beta was linked (in a later analysis) to a missense DCLRE1C variant. Earlier analysis found most TCR beta V segments productive about 87% or about 30% of the time. Immune exposure was documented only through CMV serostatus.

Regarding donors, all were healthy bone marrow donors. The PCR employed 60 Vbeta primers together with 13 Jbeta primers. Profiled with immunoSEQ multiplex PCR; TCRdb holds only in-frame clones, not every one. The table records more than 200,000 clones, about 80% of them present only once. On this clone: Its antigen remains unknown.

With V trimmed by 3 bases and J by 5 bases, 3 bases remained unmatched. The CDR3 runs 14 residues. CDR1 LNHDA and CDR2 SQIVND come from the germline V gene (reference sequence). This rearrangement joins TRBV19 to TRBJ2-7; TRBD1 matches at 11 bases. This TCR came from a male donor in good health and CMV-seronegative. Sequenced: PBMCs. The CDR3 loop reads CASSMDRGPDEQYF. The CDR3 DNA reads TGTGCCAGTAGTATGGACAGGGGGCCGGACGAGCAGTACTTC.